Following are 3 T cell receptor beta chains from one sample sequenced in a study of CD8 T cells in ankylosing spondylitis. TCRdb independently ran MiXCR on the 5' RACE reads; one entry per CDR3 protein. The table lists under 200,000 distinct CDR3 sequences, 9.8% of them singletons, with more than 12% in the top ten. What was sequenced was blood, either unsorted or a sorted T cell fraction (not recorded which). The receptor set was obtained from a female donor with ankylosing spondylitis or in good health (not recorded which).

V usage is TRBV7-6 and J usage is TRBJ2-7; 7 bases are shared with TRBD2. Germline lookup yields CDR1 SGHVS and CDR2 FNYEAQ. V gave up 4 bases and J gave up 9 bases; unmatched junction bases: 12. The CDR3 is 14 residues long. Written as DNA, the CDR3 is TGTGCCAGCAGCTCCGGGGGGTTAGGTTACATGCAGTACTTC. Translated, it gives CASSSGGLGYMQYF.

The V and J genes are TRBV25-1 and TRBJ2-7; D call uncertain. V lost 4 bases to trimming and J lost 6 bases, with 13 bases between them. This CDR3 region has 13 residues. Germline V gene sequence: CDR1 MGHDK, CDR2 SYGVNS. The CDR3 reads CASSVIGKGEQYF. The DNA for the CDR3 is TGTGCCAGCAGTGTAATTGGCAAGGGCGAGCAGTACTTC.

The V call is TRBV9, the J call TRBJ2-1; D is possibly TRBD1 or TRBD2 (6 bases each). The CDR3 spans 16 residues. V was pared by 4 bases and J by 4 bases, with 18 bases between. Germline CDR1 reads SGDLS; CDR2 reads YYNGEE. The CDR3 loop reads CASSPREGGPYNEQFF. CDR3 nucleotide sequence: TGTGCCAGCAGCCCTCGCGAAGGGGGGCCTTACAATGAGCAGTTCTTC.